One TCR beta chain is described in this entry. The antigen it binds to is not known. Base quality data are lacking; no much larger clone is found one base away. Inclusive of the bounding cysteine and phenylalanine, the CDR3 is 16 residues long. Only the CDR3 part of the read is kept: 48 bases, read in frame from the first base. CDR1 and CDR2 (MNHNY, SVGAGI) derive from the germline V gene (reference sequence). The V end gives up 0 bases and the J end 8 bases, leaving 8 bases in the junction not matched to a gene. From each donor, a single peripheral blood sample of about 100 mL on average was drawn into heparinised tubes. A BD FACSAria II and a panel including CD45RO, CCR7, CD25, CD127, CD95 and CD27 were used to sort naive, central memory, regulatory and stem cell-like memory CD4+ T cells. Every sorted population had a purity above 98%. PBMCs were isolated right away by Lymphoprep density gradient centrifugation and were stained directly, without culture. Samples were stained and sorted in pairs, with one healthy donor and one patient per experiment, so that batch effects were minimized.

All of the isolated RNA was reverse transcribed with the High Capacity cDNA Reverse Transcription Kit, so expressed TCRB transcripts were sequenced. Deep immunoSEQ sequencing was applied to naive, central memory and regulatory T cell samples, giving an average of about 3.6 million total reads per sample. After sorted cells were lysed in RLT buffer, RNA was extracted with DNase-treated RNeasy Micro or Mini kits, with the choice depending on cell number. Each cell subset was processed separately to prevent cross-contamination, with patient and healthy donor samples processed together. Using the immunoSEQ multiplex PCR, TCRB sequences were amplified from cDNA into 87-bp fragments spanning the CDR3 region. Sequencing of the amplicons was done on the Illumina HiSeq platform. On the study's bioinformatics: PCR bias was computationally corrected using synthetic template baselines, reads within Hamming distance 2 were collapsed, and singletons that could not be merged were discarded. Reads were aligned against IMGT to assign V, D and J genes, CDR3 length and insertions or deletions at six rearrangement sites. Within each subset, clonotype counts were normalized to the number of sorted cells before true diversity and Gini coefficients were calculated with the tcR R package. The overlap coefficient, calculated on TCRB nucleotide sequences, was used to quantify repertoire sharing. Out-of-frame TCRB sequences from naive cells were analyzed as a proxy for the pre-selection repertoire. TCRdb re-hosts the immuneACCESS table, in-frame sequences only. Its copies lack some clones; in the studies checked, an unresolved V gene accounts for under half of them, and the cause for the rest is not known. The DNA gave D and trimming, while V, J and clone size come from that table. For this sample the table gives hundreds of thousands of clones, of which over 12% were detected only once. The ten top clones hold 0.03% to 0.045% of the sample.

This sample was taken from a study of beta chain features in type 1 diabetes (dated 2018 in TCRdb). A note on the overall study: Mean age, gender distribution, total cell number and subset yield did not differ between patients and healthy donors. Regulatory and stem cell-like memory subsets were isolated from only 8 patients and roughly eight healthy donors, whereas naive and central memory subsets came from all 30 or so donors. In the study, TCRB repertoires of sorted circulating CD4+ T cell subsets from recently diagnosed type 1 diabetes patients were compared with those of matched healthy donors. Across all samples, some 99 million sorted cells were examined, and cell number per subset correlated strongly with RNA yield. Summary of the overall study and its limitations: Only small numbers of individuals were included in the HLA sub-analyses, which left unresolved whether HLA type had any influence on TCRB rearrangement. Because cDNA rather than genomic DNA was sequenced, highly expressing activated cells could have been over-represented, although no difference in activation and CD3 levels was found between groups. Type 1 diabetes patients showed a moderate but significant shortening of TCRB CDR3 length in all four CD4+ subsets. PCR may preferentially amplify shorter templates, but because patient and control samples were amplified and corrected together, any resulting skew would affect both groups equally. Naive, central memory and regulatory TCRB repertoires appeared to be more alike among patients than among healthy donors. Patients with type 1 diabetes made fewer insertions and deleted more nucleotides at VDJ recombination sites, implying thymic rearrangement abnormalities.

The specimen sequenced was naive CD4+ T cells from blood. Reading the label with the study, this specimen's cell subset or site is: true naive CD4+ T cells. The clonotype originates from a man between 18 and 29 years old with type 1 diabetes. The V gene is TRBV6-6 and the J gene is TRBJ2-1, and 9 bases in between align with TRBD1. Here the CDR3 is given as CASSYSMGQGTDEQFF. The DNA sequence is TGTGCCAGCAGTTACTCGATGGGACAGGGAACCGATGAGCAGTTCTTC.